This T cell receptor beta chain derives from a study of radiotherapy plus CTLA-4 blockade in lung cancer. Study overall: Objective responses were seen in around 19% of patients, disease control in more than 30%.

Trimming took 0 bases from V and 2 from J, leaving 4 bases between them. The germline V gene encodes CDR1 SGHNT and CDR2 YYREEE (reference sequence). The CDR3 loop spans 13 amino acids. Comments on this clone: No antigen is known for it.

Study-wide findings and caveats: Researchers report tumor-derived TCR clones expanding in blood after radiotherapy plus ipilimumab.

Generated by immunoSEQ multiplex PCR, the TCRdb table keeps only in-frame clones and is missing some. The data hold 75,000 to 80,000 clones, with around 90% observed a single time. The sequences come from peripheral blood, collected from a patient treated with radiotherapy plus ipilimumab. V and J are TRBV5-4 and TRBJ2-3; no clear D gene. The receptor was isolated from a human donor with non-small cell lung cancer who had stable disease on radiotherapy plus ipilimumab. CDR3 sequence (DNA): TGTGCCAGCAGCTTGGAGCTCACAGATACGCAGTATTTT. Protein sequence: CASSLELTDTQYF.